These 30 T cell receptor beta chains originate from one sample sequenced in a study of cytomegalovirus exposure and HLA in healthy donors. PCR involved 60 Vbeta and 13 Jbeta primers. TCRdb keeps only in-frame clones here, not all; method: immunoSEQ multiplex PCR. The table shows around 100,000 clones, with approximately 80% occurring only once. Material for sequencing was PBMCs. These receptors came from a female donor in good health and CMV-seropositive.

The CDR3 DNA is TGTGCCAGCAGTGAGACGGGAGCGAACACCGGGGAGCTGTTTTTT. This translates into CASSETGANTGELFF. This chain uses TRBV2 with TRBJ2-2, with D maybe TRBD2 (6 bases). The V end lost 3 bases, the J end lost 0 bases, and 8 bases lay between the germline ends. The CDR3 runs to 15 residues. The germline V gene has CDR1 SNHLY and CDR2 FYNNEI.

V usage is TRBV6-5 and J usage is TRBJ1-1; a possible D gene is TRBD1 (6 bases). The CDR3 is made up of 15 amino acids. V lost 4 bases and J 4 bases, leaving 16 bases between the germline ends. Germline CDR1 reads MNHEY; CDR2 reads SVGAGI. CDR3 protein: CASSLGGGRVTEAFF. The CDR3 DNA follows: TGTGCCAGCAGTTTGGGAGGGGGGCGAGTCACTGAAGCTTTCTTT.

The chain joins TRBV28 to TRBJ1-3; D is undetermined. This CDR3 comprises 13 residues. V was pared by 1 base and J by 4 bases, with 5 bases between. Germline V gene data show CDR1 as MDHEN and CDR2 as SYDVKM. The CDR3 region has the DNA TGTGCCAGCAGTTTATCCCCAGGAAACACCATATATTTT. It translates to CASSLSPGNTIYF.

The V and J genes are TRBV9 and TRBJ2-5; tentatively, D is TRBD1 (6 bases). The CDR3 loop spans 15 amino acids. V gave up 0 bases and J gave up 2 bases, with 11 bases separating them. Germline-derived CDR1 and CDR2 are SGDLS and YYNGEE. The CDR3 reads CASSVEGETQETQYF. For the CDR3, the DNA is TGTGCCAGCAGCGTAGAGGGGGAGACTCAAGAGACCCAGTACTTC.

V is TRBV19 and J is TRBJ2-3; 14 nucleotides match TRBD2. Germline CDR1 reads LNHDA; CDR2 reads SQIVND (reference sequence). With V trimmed by 4 bases and J by 3 bases, 12 bases remained unmatched. The CDR3 is made up of 19 amino acids. CDR3 nucleotides: TGTGCCAGTAGTAGGGGACTAGCGGGAGCCGCTGCCGGGACAGATACGCAGTATTTT. This codes for CASSRGLAGAAAGTDTQYF.

V is TRBV7-2 and J is TRBJ1-2; 8 nucleotides agree with TRBD1. Unmatched junction bases numbered 6, after V lost 5 bases and J lost 4 bases. This CDR3 has 14 amino acids. Germline CDR1 and CDR2: SGHTA and FQGNSA. The CDR3 reads CASSPGQGGYGYTF. In DNA, the CDR3 is TGTGCCAGCAGCCCCGGACAGGGTGGCTATGGCTACACCTTC.

This chain joins TRBV5-1 and TRBJ2-7, with D possibly matching TRBD1 (5 bases). Trimming took off 0 bases at V and 4 bases at J, with 11 bases between the two ends. The CDR3 length is 14 residues. The germline V gene encodes CDR1 SGHRS and CDR2 YFSETQ. DNA of the CDR3: TGCGCCAGCAGCTTGGGTTTGGGGCGGTACGAGCAGTACTTC. This gives the protein CASSLGLGRYEQYF. The full variable domain, with the rest looked up from reference TRBV5-1 and TRBJ2-7, is KAGVTQTPRYLIKTRGQQVTLSCSPISGHRSVSWYQQTPGQGLQFLFEYFSETQRNKGNFPGRFSGRQFSNSRSEMNVSTLELGDSALYLCASSLGLGRYEQYFGPGTRLTVT.

The V and J genes are TRBV7-9 and TRBJ1-5; D perhaps matches TRBD1 (6 bases). The CDR3 totals 14 residues. Germline V gene data show CDR1 as SEHNR and CDR2 as FQNEAQ (reference sequence). Trimming removed 5 bases at V and 4 bases at J, with 12 bases between. The CDR3 coding sequence is TGTGCCAGCAGCGCTCTACAGGGAAATCAGCCCCAGCATTTT. Amino acid sequence: CASSALQGNQPQHF.

The chain employs TRBV2 and TRBJ2-7; D is ambiguous. Germline CDR1 and CDR2: SNHLY and FYNNEI. The CDR3 loop spans 13 amino acids. Trimming removed 6 bases at V and 5 bases at J, with 14 bases between. CDR3: CASSSLAPNEQYF. The CDR3 region has the DNA TGTGCCAGCAGCAGTTTGGCCCCCAACGAGCAGTACTTC.

The chain employs TRBV29-1 and TRBJ2-3; 7 nucleotides agree with TRBD1. J gave up 3 bases and V 1 base, and 4 bases lay outside the gene matches. Germline lookup yields CDR1 SQVTM and CDR2 ANQGSEA. This CDR3 has 14 amino acids. CDR3 DNA sequence: TGCAGCGTTGAAGGGACAGGTGAAACAGATACGCAGTATTTT. It specifies CSVEGTGETDTQYF.

The genes are TRBV19 and TRBJ1-1; 7 positions match TRBD1. Germline V gene lookup returns CDR1 LNHDA and CDR2 SQIVND (reference sequence). V gave up 4 bases and J gave up 4 bases; unmatched junction bases: 3. This CDR3 contains 13 residues. CDR3 sequence reads: CASSTRTGTEAFF. The CDR3 nucleotides read TGTGCCAGTAGTACCCGGACAGGCACTGAAGCTTTCTTT.

The CDR3 protein is CASSLGGQGGETQYF. The CDR3, as DNA: TGCGCCAGCAGCTTGGGAGGACAGGGAGGAGAGACCCAGTACTTC. This sequence joins TRBV5-1 and TRBJ2-5; 8 nucleotides align to TRBD1. This CDR3 comprises 15 residues. CDR1 SGHRS and CDR2 YFSETQ come from the germline V gene. Trimming removed 0 bases from V and 4 bases from J; junction bases left unmatched: 5.

The chain is built from TRBV19 and TRBJ2-1; tentatively, D is TRBD1 (6 bases). The CDR3 extends over 12 amino acids. The V gene's germline CDR1 is LNHDA and CDR2 SQIVND (reference sequence). The V and J ends lost 5 bases and 10 bases respectively, with 12 bases between them. The CDR3 reads CASSWDTGEQFF. The CDR3 DNA is TGTGCCAGTAGTTGGGACACGGGGGAGCAGTTCTTC.

The V and J genes are TRBV5-1 and TRBJ1-1; D unresolved. Trimming cost V 7 bases and J 4 bases, with 8 bases left between them. There are 11 residues in the CDR3. Germline V gene lookup returns CDR1 SGHRS and CDR2 YFSETQ. The CDR3 loop reads CASLRGTEAFF. The DNA of the CDR3 is TGCGCCAGCCTAAGAGGCACTGAAGCTTTCTTT.

This chain connects TRBV5-4 to TRBJ2-7, with D perhaps matching TRBD1 (7 bases). The CDR3 totals 14 residues. The V gene lost 4 bases and the J gene lost 4 bases, with 15 bases spanning the gap. CDR1 is SGHNT and CDR2 is YYREEE in the germline V gene (reference sequence). In DNA form, the CDR3 reads TGTGCCAGCAGCCATGCGACAGGGAGGTACGAGCAGTACTTC. It yields the protein CASSHATGRYEQYF.

A few counts support this clone. V gene TRBV27 combines with J gene TRBJ1-4; D possibly corresponds to TRBD1 (6 bases). Germline CDR1 is MNHEY and CDR2 is SMNVEV (reference sequence). V was shortened by 5 bases and J by 8 bases, with 12 bases between the two germline ends. This CDR3 region has 13 residues. CDR3 nucleotides: TGTGCCAGCAGTGCCAGACAGGCGGAAAAACTGTTTTTT. As protein: CASSARQAEKLFF. The whole variable domain, filled in from reference TRBV27 and TRBJ1-4, reads EAQVTQNPRYLITVTGKKLTVTCSQNMNHEYMSWYRQDPGLGLRQIYYSMNVEVTDKGDVPEGYKVSRKEKRNFPLILESPSPNQTSLYFCASSARQAEKLFFGSGTQLSVL.

The chain carries TRBV5-4 and TRBJ2-1, with D perhaps matching TRBD1 (6 bases). This CDR3 has 18 residues. CDR1 and CDR2 from the germline V gene are SGHNT and YYREEE (reference sequence). Deletions cut 1 base from V and 2 bases from J, with 19 bases between. CDR3 coding DNA: TGTGCCAGCAGCTTGCATGGGGGCGGGCCGGGGACCTACAATGAGCAGTTCTTC. It is translated as CASSLHGGGPGTYNEQFF.

V is TRBV10-3 and J is TRBJ2-3; D may be TRBD2 (7 bases). This CDR3 comprises 14 residues. V lost 6 bases and J 1 base, leaving 11 bases between the germline ends. Germline CDR1 ENHRY, CDR2 SYGVKD. CDR3 sequence reads: CAIRKGGGTDTQYF. CDR3 DNA sequence: TGTGCCATCAGGAAGGGGGGGGGCACAGATACGCAGTATTTT.

The V call is TRBV18, the J call TRBJ1-1, with 7 bases lining up with TRBD1. The ends lost 4 bases at V and 1 base at J; junction bases unmatched: 6. The length of the CDR3 is 15 residues. Germline lookup yields CDR1 KGHSH and CDR2 LQKENI. This chain's CDR3 is CASSLGGGGNTEAFF. The CDR3 DNA is TGTGCCAGCTCACTCGGAGGGGGCGGGAACACTGAAGCTTTCTTT.

This chain uses TRBV30 with TRBJ1-2; 8 bases align to TRBD1. The CDR3 contains 12 residues. CDR1 and CDR2 (germline): GTSNPN, SVGIG (reference sequence). The J segment lost 6 bases and the V segment lost 4 bases, leaving 4 bases of the junction unmatched. The DNA for the CDR3 is TGTGCCTGGAAAGGACAGGGACATGGCTACACCTTC. This codes for CAWKGQGHGYTF.

CDR3 amino acids: CASRRTGSRYEQYF. The DNA for the CDR3 is TGTGCCAGCAGGAGGACAGGGTCTAGGTACGAGCAGTACTTC. The chain employs TRBV6-5 and TRBJ2-7; 8 bases are a match to TRBD1. The length of the CDR3 is 14 residues. Germline CDR1 is MNHEY and CDR2 is SVGAGI. Losses at the gene ends were 6 bases for V and 4 bases for J; bases not matched to a gene: 8.

This chain links TRBV2 with TRBJ1-5, with D possibly matching TRBD1 (5 bases). Per the germline V gene, CDR1 is SNHLY and CDR2 is FYNNEI. The CDR3 sequence is 12 residues long. Trimming took off 7 bases at V and 7 bases at J, with 11 bases between the two ends. The CDR3 reads CASKGPEQPQHF. The CDR3 DNA reads TGTGCCAGCAAGGGGCCCGAGCAGCCCCAGCATTTT. Full variable domain (outside the CDR3, taken from reference TRBV2 and TRBJ1-5): EPEVTQTPSHQVTQMGQEVILRCVPISNHLYFYWYRQILGQKVEFLVSFYNNEISEKSEIFDDQFSVERPDGSNFTLKIRSTKLEDSAMYFCASKGPEQPQHFGDGTRLSIL.

The chain carries TRBV28 and TRBJ2-7, with a possible D match to TRBD1 (5 bases). Germline loops: CDR1 MDHEN, CDR2 SYDVKM. V was pared by 2 bases and J by 0 bases, with 11 bases between. This CDR3 region has 15 residues. As DNA, the CDR3 is TGTGCCAGCAGTTTAACAGGTCTGAGCTCCTACGAGCAGTACTTC. Translated: CASSLTGLSSYEQYF.

The J gene is TRBJ1-2, the V gene TRBV5-1; TRBD1 agrees at 8 bases. Germline V lookup: CDR1 SGHRS, CDR2 YFSETQ. The trim removed 0 bases at V and 2 bases at J, leaving 3 bases unmatched. The CDR3 length is 15 residues. Here the CDR3 reads CASSLEGQVNYGYTF. The DNA of the CDR3 is TGCGCCAGCAGCTTGGAGGGACAGGTGAACTATGGCTACACCTTC.

The chain employs TRBV7-2 and TRBJ1-3, with TRBD1 identical over 7 bases. The V gene's germline CDR1 is SGHTA and CDR2 FQGNSA. The CDR3 runs to 16 residues. Trimming at V came to 3 bases and at J to 0 bases, leaving 5 bases not matched to a gene. The CDR3 loop reads CASSFGQALSGNTIYF. As DNA, the CDR3 is TGTGCCAGCAGCTTTGGACAGGCGCTCTCTGGAAACACCATATATTTT.

The J gene is TRBJ2-7, the V gene TRBV6-1; 8 positions match TRBD2. Germline CDR1 reads MNHNS; CDR2 reads SASEGT. This CDR3 comprises 15 residues. J was trimmed by 4 bases and V by 2 bases; bases with no gene match: 7. The CDR3 region is CASSESGGGPYEQYF. CDR3 bases: TGTGCCAGCAGTGAAAGTGGCGGGGGGCCATACGAGCAGTACTTC.

The gene calls are TRBV18 and TRBJ2-1; TRBD2 matches at 9 bases. This CDR3 is 15 amino acids long. The germline CDR1 and CDR2 sequences are KGHSH and LQKENI. V lost 2 bases to trimming and J lost 7 bases; unmatched junction nucleotides: 6. The CDR3 nucleotides are TGTGCCAGCTCACCAGCTAGCGGGATAAGAAATGAGCAGTTCTTC. Protein product: CASSPASGIRNEQFF.

Remarks on this clone: Other nucleotide sequences from this sample produce the same CDR3. The V and J genes are TRBV2 and TRBJ2-3, with D unclear. V was pared by 5 bases and J by 1 base, with 19 bases between. From germline, CDR1 is SNHLY and CDR2 FYNNEI. The CDR3 runs 17 residues. In nucleotides, the CDR3 is TGTGCCAGCAGTTCAAGCCAGGCTTTTCATCGCACAGATACGCAGTATTTT. Encoded protein: CASSSSQAFHRTDTQYF.

This clone was counted between two and nine times. The CDR3, as DNA: TGTGCCAGCAGCACGTACAGGTCCTACGAGCAGTACTTC. Translating gives CASSTYRSYEQYF. This chain uses TRBV28 with TRBJ2-7, with D perhaps matching TRBD1 (5 bases). The V gene's germline CDR1 is MDHEN and CDR2 SYDVKM. This CDR3 comprises 13 residues. Trimming shortened V by 6 bases and J by 1 base, and 10 bases separated the two germline ends.

This chain links TRBV7-8 with TRBJ1-2; the match to TRBD1 covers 7 bases. Germline V gives CDR1 SGHVS, CDR2 FQNEAQ. CDR3 length equals 17 residues. With 1 base clipped from V and 4 bases from J, the junction kept 12 bases outside the gene matches. The CDR3 DNA is TGTGCCAGCAGCTTAGGAAGCAGGGGGATGGGGGTCTATGGCTACACCTTC. Translated, it gives CASSLGSRGMGVYGYTF.